Following are 15 T cell receptor beta chains from one sample sequenced in a study of human T cells and chemical hapten exposure. One entry per CDR3 protein results from TCRdb running MiXCR on the RACE reads. This table holds 360,000 or so distinct CDR3 sequences, about 6% found once. Time point reported: patch test 2, 6 weeks after DPC sensitization. Treatment here: therapeutic diphenylcyclopropenone sensitization with weekly scalp DPC. This material consisted of whole blood, taken in connection with sensitization to the hapten diphenylcyclopropenone (DPC). The receptors come from a woman between 18 and 29 years old with alopecia areata. Some clones in this sample may be carry-over from other donors' samples.

Ten or more counts support this clonotype. The chain employs TRBV7-9 and TRBJ1-4, with D hard to call. Between the trimmed V and J ends, which lost 0 bases and 8 bases, there was a span of 13 bases. There are 15 residues in the CDR3. Germline CDR1 is SEHNR and CDR2 is FQNEAQ (reference sequence). The CDR3 loop is CASSLAVNPGEKLFF. The CDR3 region has the DNA TGTGCCAGCAGCTTAGCGGTGAACCCGGGAGAAAAACTGTTTTTT.

The sample holds one count of this clonotype. The J gene is TRBJ2-7, the V gene TRBV5-1, with a possible D match to TRBD2 (5 bases). CDR3 size: 15 residues. Germline loops: CDR1 SGHRS, CDR2 YFSETQ. Trimming pared 0 bases from V and 1 base from J, leaving 11 bases between. The CDR3 protein is CASSLDRGYSYEQYF. The CDR3 DNA follows: TGCGCCAGCAGCTTGGATCGAGGGTATTCCTACGAGCAGTACTTC.

This clonotype was counted at least ten times. The chain employs TRBV11-2 and TRBJ1-1; D gene ambiguous. The CDR3 covers 12 residues. The V end was cut by 5 bases, the J end by 4 bases, with 8 bases between. The germline V gene encodes CDR1 SGHAT and CDR2 FQNNGV. The CDR3 nucleotides are TGTGCCAGCAGCACGGGTTTCACTGAAGCTTTCTTT. Protein sequence: CASSTGFTEAFF. The variable domain in full, with the rest retrieved from reference TRBV11-2 and TRBJ1-1, is EAGVAQSPRYKIIEKRQSVAFWCNPISGHATLYWYQQILGQGPKLLIQFQNNGVVDDSQLPKDRFSAERLKGVDSTLKIQPAKLEDSAVYLCASSTGFTEAFFGQGTRLTVV.

This clonotype has ten or more counts. This chain links TRBV20-1 with TRBJ2-2, with D possibly being TRBD1 (6 bases). Deletions cut 5 bases from V and 2 bases from J, with 15 bases between. CDR3 length equals 15 residues. From germline, CDR1 is DFQATT and CDR2 SNEGSKA (reference sequence). The CDR3 nucleotides are TGCAGTGCTTCCCCCGGGACATCCAACACCGGGGAGCTGTTTTTT. It translates to CSASPGTSNTGELFF.

The chain employs TRBV6-6 and TRBJ1-2; D perhaps matches TRBD1 (6 bases). The germline V and J ends were trimmed by 0 bases and 5 bases, with 13 bases remaining between them. The CDR3 spans 15 residues. The germline CDR1 and CDR2 sequences are MNHNY and SVGAGI (reference sequence). Written as DNA, the CDR3 is TGTGCCAGCAGTTACTCCACAGGGCTAGGTTATGGCTACACCTTC. Encoded protein: CASSYSTGLGYGYTF.

This clonotype was found a few times. The rearrangement links TRBV10-3 to TRBJ2-3, with D maybe TRBD2 (7 bases). The CDR3 runs to 13 residues. Germline V gene lookup returns CDR1 ENHRY and CDR2 SYGVKD. Trimming cost V 6 bases and J 4 bases, with 11 bases left between them. In DNA form, the CDR3 reads TGTGCCATCAGGGGCGGGGGCGCAGATACGCAGTATTTT. Protein: CAIRGGGADTQYF.

This clonotype was detected many times. The CDR3 sequence: CASSSGSLAAEQYF. As DNA, the CDR3 is TGTGCCAGCAGTTCGGGCTCCCTAGCTGCCGAGCAGTACTTC. This sequence joins TRBV28 and TRBJ2-7, with a tentative D call TRBD2 (5 bases). The CDR3 is 14 amino acids. Germline CDR1 and CDR2: MDHEN and SYDVKM. V lost 4 bases and J 6 bases, leaving 16 bases between the germline ends. The variable domain in full, completed from reference TRBV28 and TRBJ2-7, reads DVKVTQSSRYLVKRTGEKVFLECVQDMDHENMFWYRQDPGLGLRLIYFSYDVKMKEKGDIPEGYSVSREKKERFSLILESASTNQTSMYLCASSSGSLAAEQYFGPGTRLTVT.

This clonotype turned up a few times. The J gene is TRBJ1-2, the V gene TRBV5-1; D is unclear. This CDR3 region has 14 residues. Trimming pared 3 bases from V and 6 bases from J, leaving 15 bases between. Looked up from germline, CDR1 is SGHRS and CDR2 is YFSETQ. The CDR3 region is CASSWDTVPDGYTF. The CDR3 DNA is TGCGCCAGCAGCTGGGATACAGTCCCCGATGGCTACACCTTC. The full variable domain, with the rest looked up from reference TRBV5-1 and TRBJ1-2, is KAGVTQTPRYLIKTRGQQVTLSCSPISGHRSVSWYQQTPGQGLQFLFEYFSETQRNKGNFPGRFSGRQFSNSRSEMNVSTLELGDSALYLCASSWDTVPDGYTFGSGTRLTVV.

This clonotype was counted many times. This chain connects TRBV28 to TRBJ2-7; 8 bases are a match to TRBD1. V lost 4 bases, J lost 0 bases, and 2 bases stayed unmatched. This CDR3 comprises 14 residues. Germline lookup yields CDR1 MDHEN and CDR2 SYDVKM. In DNA form, the CDR3 reads TGTGCCAGCAGTTCAGGGGGCAGCTCCTACGAGCAGTACTTC. Its protein product is CASSSGGSSYEQYF.

This clonotype was observed at least ten times. The V and J genes are TRBV12-3 or TRBV12-4 and TRBJ2-7; D may match TRBD1 or TRBD2 (6 bases each). This CDR3 comprises 12 residues. V shed 4 bases and J shed 7 bases, with 11 bases lying between them. CDR3 protein: CASSSGDSEQYF. CDR3 nucleotides: TGTGCCAGCAGTTCAGGGGACTCGGAGCAGTACTTC.

The chain combines TRBV20-1 with TRBJ1-4, with D tentatively TRBD1 (5 bases). CDR3 length equals 15 residues. The V and J ends lost 3 bases and 6 bases respectively, with 17 bases between them. Germline assignment: CDR1 DFQATT and CDR2 SNEGSKA (reference sequence). CDR3 DNA sequence: TGCAGTGCTAGCAAAAACACAGGCCCGGATGAAAAACTGTTTTTT. This sequence encodes CSASKNTGPDEKLFF.

This clonotype was seen at least ten times. The V gene is TRBV3-1, the J gene TRBJ2-5; no firm D call. Per the germline V gene, CDR1 is LGHDT and CDR2 is YNNKEL (reference sequence). The V and J ends lost 3 bases and 0 bases respectively, with 2 bases between them. CDR3 length: 12 amino acids. Here the CDR3 reads CASSQNQETQYF. CDR3 sequence (DNA): TGTGCCAGCAGCCAGAACCAAGAGACCCAGTACTTC.

In this sample, this clonotype turned up a few times. The chain combines TRBV7-9 with TRBJ2-5; D may be TRBD2 (5 bases). Deletions cut 0 bases from V and 1 base from J, with 9 bases between. The germline V gene has CDR1 SEHNR and CDR2 FQNEAQ (reference sequence). The CDR3 is made up of 15 amino acids. CDR3 in amino acids: CASSLARAFQETQYF. CDR3 in DNA: TGTGCCAGCAGCTTAGCGCGGGCGTTCCAAGAGACCCAGTACTTC.

The gene calls are TRBV4-2 and TRBJ2-1; D gene unclear. Trimming left V 1 base short and J 6 bases short, with 7 bases between. Looked up from germline, CDR1 is LGHNA and CDR2 is YNFKEQ. The CDR3 consists of 13 residues. CDR3 region: CASSQGSLNEQFF. The CDR3 coding sequence is TGTGCCAGCAGCCAAGGTAGCCTCAATGAGCAGTTCTTC.

This clonotype occurred many times. This chain uses TRBV7-2 with TRBJ1-5; D might be TRBD1 (5 bases). The CDR3 consists of 14 residues. Germline loops: CDR1 SGHTA, CDR2 FQGNSA. V lost 2 bases and J 7 bases, leaving 12 bases between the germline ends. The CDR3: CASSLRGASQPQHF. CDR3 nucleotide sequence: TGTGCCAGCAGCTTAAGGGGAGCTTCGCAGCCCCAGCATTTT. The full variable domain, completed using reference TRBV7-2 and TRBJ1-5, is GAGVSQSPSNKVTEKGKDVELRCDPISGHTALYWYRQSLGQGLEFLIYFQGNSAPDKSGLPSDRFSAERTGGSVSTLTIQRTQQEDSAVYLCASSLRGASQPQHFGDGTRLSIL.